The 9 T cell receptor beta chains reported below all come from one sample, sequenced in a study of cytomegalovirus exposure and HLA in healthy donors. PCR was performed using 60 Vbeta and 13 Jbeta primers. Using immunoSEQ multiplex PCR, the repertoire was profiled, and TCRdb retains in-frame clones only, with some absent. The sample consists of 40,000 or so clones, around two thirds of them appearing once. The sequencing sample was made of PBMCs. All receptors derive from a man under 40 in good health and CMV-seronegative.

For this clone: Sequence at one end of the junction differs from germline and may be a read error. The V gene is TRBV28, the J gene TRBJ1-2, with D unclear. This CDR3 has 12 amino acids. Per the germline V gene, CDR1 is MDHEN and CDR2 is SYDVKM. The CDR3 spells CASRDANYGYPF. CDR3 DNA sequence: TGTGCCAGCAGGGATGCTAACTATGGCTACCCCTTC.

This clone was picked up a small number of times. The chain uses TRBV28 and TRBJ1-6; 7 bases are a match to TRBD1. With V trimmed by 5 bases and J by 5 bases, 3 bases remained unmatched. The CDR3 totals 14 residues. The germline V gene has CDR1 MDHEN and CDR2 SYDVKM. DNA for the CDR3: TGTGCCAGCAGTCCGACAGGGAATAATTCACCCCTCCACTTT. Its protein is CASSPTGNNSPLHF.

The rearrangement uses TRBV18 and TRBJ1-2; 10 bases fit TRBD1. The V gene end was trimmed by 3 bases and the J gene end by 4 bases; junction bases not matched to a gene: 8. Germline loops: CDR1 KGHSH, CDR2 LQKENI. This CDR3 comprises 16 residues. The CDR3 protein is CASSPSVGTGVYGYTF. CDR3 nucleotide sequence: TGTGCCAGCTCACCCTCTGTCGGGACAGGGGTCTATGGCTACACCTTC.

The gene calls are TRBV6-5 and TRBJ1-1; the D is unclear. V lost 6 bases to trimming and J lost 2 bases, with 4 bases between them. Germline loops: CDR1 MNHEY, CDR2 SVGAGI. This CDR3 comprises 11 residues. In nucleotides, the CDR3 is TGTGCCAGCAGCCATAACACTGAAGCTTTCTTT. Translating it yields CASSHNTEAFF.

This chain links TRBV2 with TRBJ1-3; a possible D gene is TRBD1 (5 bases). Germline V gene sequence: CDR1 SNHLY, CDR2 FYNNEI. The V end was cut by 6 bases, the J end by 8 bases, with 8 bases between. CDR3 length equals 11 residues. The CDR3 nucleotides read TGTGCCAGCAGCCAGGGCTACACCATATATTTT. It specifies CASSQGYTIYF.

The V and J genes are TRBV27 and TRBJ2-7; TRBD2 agrees at 7 bases. Germline CDR1 and CDR2: MNHEY and SMNVEV (reference sequence). The CDR3 sequence is 14 residues long. V trimming: 3 bases; J trimming: 6 bases; junction bases outside the gene matches: 8. The CDR3 spells CASSFGGTPLEQYF. The CDR3 nucleotides read TGTGCCAGCAGTTTCGGGGGGACCCCTCTCGAGCAGTACTTC.

The chain couples TRBV30 to TRBJ2-5; 11 bases line up with TRBD2. CDR1 GTSNPN and CDR2 SVGIG come from the germline V gene (reference sequence). V lost 0 bases to trimming and J lost 0 bases; unmatched junction nucleotides: 6. CDR3 length: 17 residues. CDR3 protein: CAWSVSRTSGYQETQYF. The CDR3 bases are TGTGCCTGGAGTGTATCCCGGACTAGCGGGTACCAAGAGACCCAGTACTTC.

The chain links TRBV14 to TRBJ2-7; TRBD1 agrees at 7 bases. Germline trimming cut 6 bases from V and 4 bases from J; bases unmatched to any gene: 15. The CDR3 consists of 16 residues. Germline V gene sequence: CDR1 SGHDN, CDR2 FVKESK. CDR3 bases: TGTGCCAGCAGTCTCGCCCCTCCAGGGGGTTCTTACGAGCAGTACTTC. Amino acids: CASSLAPPGGSYEQYF.

This chain joins TRBV7-6 and TRBJ1-5; 7 bases line up with TRBD1. Looked up from germline, CDR1 is SGHVS and CDR2 is FNYEAQ. The CDR3 extends over 15 amino acids. After removal of 5 bases from V and 1 base from J, the junction contained 5 bases not matched to a gene. The CDR3 nucleotides read TGTGCCAGCAGCCTGCGACAGGGAAGCAATCAGCCCCAGCATTTT. Translating gives CASSLRQGSNQPQHF.